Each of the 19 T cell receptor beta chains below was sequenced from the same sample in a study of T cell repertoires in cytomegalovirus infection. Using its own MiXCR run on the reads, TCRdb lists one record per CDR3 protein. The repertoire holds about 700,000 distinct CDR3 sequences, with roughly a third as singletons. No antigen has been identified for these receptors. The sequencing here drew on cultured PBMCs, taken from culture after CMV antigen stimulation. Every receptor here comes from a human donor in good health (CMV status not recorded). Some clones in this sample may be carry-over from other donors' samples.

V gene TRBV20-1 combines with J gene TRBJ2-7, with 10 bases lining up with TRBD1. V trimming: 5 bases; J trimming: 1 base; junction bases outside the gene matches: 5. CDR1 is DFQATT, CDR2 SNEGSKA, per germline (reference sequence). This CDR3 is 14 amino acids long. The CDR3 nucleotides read TGCAGTGCTGGGACAGGGGTGCGGTCCTACGAGCAGTACTTC. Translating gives CSAGTGVRSYEQYF.

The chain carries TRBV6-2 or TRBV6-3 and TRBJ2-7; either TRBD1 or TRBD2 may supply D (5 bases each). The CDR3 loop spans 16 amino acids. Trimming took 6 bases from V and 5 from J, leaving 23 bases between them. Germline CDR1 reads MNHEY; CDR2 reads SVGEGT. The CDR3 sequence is CASSRGPAEEWDEQYF. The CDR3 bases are TGTGCCAGCAGCCGGGGACCAGCAGAAGAGTGGGACGAGCAGTACTTC.

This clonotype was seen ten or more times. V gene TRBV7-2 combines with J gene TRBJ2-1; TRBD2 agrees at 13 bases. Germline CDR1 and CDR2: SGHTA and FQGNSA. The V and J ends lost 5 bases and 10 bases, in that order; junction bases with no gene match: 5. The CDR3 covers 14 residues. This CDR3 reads CASSPGTSGDEQFF. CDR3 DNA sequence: TGTGCCAGCAGCCCCGGGACTAGCGGGGACGAGCAGTTCTTC.

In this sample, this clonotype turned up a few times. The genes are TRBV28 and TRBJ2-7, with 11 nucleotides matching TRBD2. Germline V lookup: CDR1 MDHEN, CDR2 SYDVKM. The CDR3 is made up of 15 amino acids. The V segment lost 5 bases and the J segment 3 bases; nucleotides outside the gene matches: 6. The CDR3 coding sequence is TGTGCCAGCAGTCCCGGGACTAGCGGAAACTACGAGCAGTACTTC. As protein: CASSPGTSGNYEQYF.

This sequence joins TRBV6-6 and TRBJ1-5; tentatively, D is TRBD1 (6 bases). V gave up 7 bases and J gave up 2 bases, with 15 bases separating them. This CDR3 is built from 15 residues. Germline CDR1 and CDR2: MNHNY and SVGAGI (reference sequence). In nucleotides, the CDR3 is TGTGCCAGCACCCTAACAGGGTTTGGCAATCAGCCCCAGCATTTT. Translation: CASTLTGFGNQPQHF.

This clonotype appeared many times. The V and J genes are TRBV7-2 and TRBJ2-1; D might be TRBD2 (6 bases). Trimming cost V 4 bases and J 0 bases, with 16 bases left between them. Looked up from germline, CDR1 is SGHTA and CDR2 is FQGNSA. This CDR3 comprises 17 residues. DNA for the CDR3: TGTGCCAGCAGCTCGCGAGGCGGGGCCAGCTCCTACAATGAGCAGTTCTTC. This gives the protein CASSSRGGASSYNEQFF.

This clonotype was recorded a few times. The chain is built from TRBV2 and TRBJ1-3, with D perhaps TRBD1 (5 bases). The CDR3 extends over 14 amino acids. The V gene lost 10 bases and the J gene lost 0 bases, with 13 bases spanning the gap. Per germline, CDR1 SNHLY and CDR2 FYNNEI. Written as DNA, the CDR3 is TGTGCCACCAAGGACATCCGCTCTGGAAACACCATATATTTT. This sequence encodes CATKDIRSGNTIYF.

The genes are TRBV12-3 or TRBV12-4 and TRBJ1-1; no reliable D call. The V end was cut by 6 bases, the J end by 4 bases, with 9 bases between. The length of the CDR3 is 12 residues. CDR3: CASSTSITEAFF. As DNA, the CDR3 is TGTGCCAGCAGCACAAGTATCACTGAAGCTTTCTTT.

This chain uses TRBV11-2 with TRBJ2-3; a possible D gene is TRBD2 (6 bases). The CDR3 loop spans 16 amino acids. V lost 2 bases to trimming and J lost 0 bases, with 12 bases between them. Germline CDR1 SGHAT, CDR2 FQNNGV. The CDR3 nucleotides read TGTGCCAGCAGCTTATTTAGCGGTACTAGCACAGATACGCAGTATTTT. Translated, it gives CASSLFSGTSTDTQYF. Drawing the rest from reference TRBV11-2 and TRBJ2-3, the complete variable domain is EAGVAQSPRYKIIEKRQSVAFWCNPISGHATLYWYQQILGQGPKLLIQFQNNGVVDDSQLPKDRFSAERLKGVDSTLKIQPAKLEDSAVYLCASSLFSGTSTDTQYFGPGTRLTVL.

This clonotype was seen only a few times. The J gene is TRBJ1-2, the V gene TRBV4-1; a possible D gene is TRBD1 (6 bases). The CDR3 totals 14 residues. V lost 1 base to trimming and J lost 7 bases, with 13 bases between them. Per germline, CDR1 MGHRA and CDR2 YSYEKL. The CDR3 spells CASSQVVGGFGYTF. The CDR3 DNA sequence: TGCGCCAGCAGCCAAGTGGTGGGGGGCTTTGGCTACACCTTC.

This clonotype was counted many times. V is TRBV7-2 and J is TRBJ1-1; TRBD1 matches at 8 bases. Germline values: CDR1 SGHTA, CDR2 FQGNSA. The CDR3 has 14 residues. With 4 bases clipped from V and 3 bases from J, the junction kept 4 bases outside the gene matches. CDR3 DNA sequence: TGTGCCAGCAGCTCCAACAGGGGGGACACTGAAGCTTTCTTT. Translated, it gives CASSSNRGDTEAFF.

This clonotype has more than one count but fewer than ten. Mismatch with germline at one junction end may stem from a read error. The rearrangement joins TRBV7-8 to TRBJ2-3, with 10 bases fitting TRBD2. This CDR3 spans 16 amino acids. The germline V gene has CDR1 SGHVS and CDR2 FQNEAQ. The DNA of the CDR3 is TGTGCCAGCAGCATAGCCGGGACTAGCGGCACAGATACGCAGTATTTT. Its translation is CASSIAGTSGTDTQYF.

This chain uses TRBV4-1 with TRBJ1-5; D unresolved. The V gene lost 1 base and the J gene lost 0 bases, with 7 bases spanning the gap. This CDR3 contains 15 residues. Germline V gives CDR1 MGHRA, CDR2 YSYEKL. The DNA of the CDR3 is TGCGCCAGCAGCCAAGCAGCCTATAGCAATCAGCCCCAGCATTTT. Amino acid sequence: CASSQAAYSNQPQHF.

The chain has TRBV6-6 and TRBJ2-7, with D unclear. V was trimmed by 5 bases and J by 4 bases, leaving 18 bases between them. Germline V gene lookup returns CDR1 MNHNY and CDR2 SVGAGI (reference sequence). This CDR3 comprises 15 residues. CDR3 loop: CASSVDASTSYEQYF. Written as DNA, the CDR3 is TGTGCCAGCAGTGTGGACGCCTCCACATCGTACGAGCAGTACTTC.

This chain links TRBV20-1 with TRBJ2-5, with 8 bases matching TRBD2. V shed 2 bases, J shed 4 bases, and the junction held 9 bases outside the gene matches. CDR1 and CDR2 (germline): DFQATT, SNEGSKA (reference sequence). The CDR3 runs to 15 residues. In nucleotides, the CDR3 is TGCAGTGCTAGAAGGGCGGGGGGACGGAGAGAGACCCAGTACTTC. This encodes CSARRAGGRRETQYF.

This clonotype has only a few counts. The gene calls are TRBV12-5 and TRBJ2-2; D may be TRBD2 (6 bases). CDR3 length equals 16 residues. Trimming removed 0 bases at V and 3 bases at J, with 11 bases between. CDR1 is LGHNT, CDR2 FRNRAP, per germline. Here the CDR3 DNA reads TGTGCTAGTGGTTTGGTGGTAGCGGAGGACACCGGGGAGCTGTTTTTT. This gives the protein CASGLVVAEDTGELFF. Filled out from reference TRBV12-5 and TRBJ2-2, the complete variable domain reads DARVTQTPRHKVTEMGQEVTMRCQPILGHNTVFWYRQTMMQGLELLAYFRNRAPLDDSGMPKDRFSAEMPDATLATLKIQPSEPRDSAVYFCASGLVVAEDTGELFFGEGSRLTVL.

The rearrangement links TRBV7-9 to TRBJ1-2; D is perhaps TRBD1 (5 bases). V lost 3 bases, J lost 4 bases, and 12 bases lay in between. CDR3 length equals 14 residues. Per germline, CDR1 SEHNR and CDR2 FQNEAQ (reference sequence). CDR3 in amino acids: CASSFGTGSYGYTF. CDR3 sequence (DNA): TGTGCCAGCAGCTTCGGAACAGGCTCCTATGGCTACACCTTC.

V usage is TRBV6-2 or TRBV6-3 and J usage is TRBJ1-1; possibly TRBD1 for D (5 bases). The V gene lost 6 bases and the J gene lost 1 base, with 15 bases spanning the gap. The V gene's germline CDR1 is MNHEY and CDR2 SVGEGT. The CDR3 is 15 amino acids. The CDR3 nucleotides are TGTGCCAGCAGGAAGTATGGGGCTACGAACACTGAAGCTTTCTTT. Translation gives CASRKYGATNTEAFF.

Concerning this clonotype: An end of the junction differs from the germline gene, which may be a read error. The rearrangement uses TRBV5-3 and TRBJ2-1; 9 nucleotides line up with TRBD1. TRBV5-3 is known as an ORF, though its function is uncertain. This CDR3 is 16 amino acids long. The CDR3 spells CASSLVRQGGKNEQFF. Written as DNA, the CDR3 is TGTGCCAGCAGCTTGGTTCGACAGGGGGGGAAAAATGAGCAGTTCTTC.